The rows below give T cell receptor beta chains drawn from one sample of a study of cytomegalovirus exposure and HLA in healthy donors. Data came from immunoSEQ multiplex PCR; TCRdb stores just in-frame clones and leaves some out. Found here are around 170,000 clones, over 70% of them singletons; the top ten hold 3.8%. Sequenced input: PBMCs. The receptors were sampled from a man in his fifties in good health and CMV-seronegative. Both conserved end residues are part of each CDR3. The D gene is left open where the match is weak. Size is omitted from some rows. Given values are once, few, many or a class for expanded clones.

abundance | j_gene | d_gene | v_gene | CDR3nt | CDR3aa
NA | TRBJ2-7 | TRBD1 | TRBV19 | TGTGCCAGTAGTAGCCGGGACAGAGCCTACGAGCAGTACTTC | CASSSRDRAYEQYF
NA | TRBJ2-1 | TRBD2 | TRBV27 | TGTGCCAGCAGTTTCTCGACTAGCGGGGAGAATGAGCAGTTCTTC | CASSFSTSGENEQFF
NA | TRBJ2-7 | NA | TRBV11-2 | TGTGCCAGCAGCTTTACAGGGCTGGAAACTTACGAGCAGTACTTC | CASSFTGLETYEQYF
NA | TRBJ2-1 | TRBD1 | TRBV29-1 | TGCAGCGTTTCGGGCCACGGACAGGGATACAATGAGCAGTTCTTC | CSVSGHGQGYNEQFF
NA | TRBJ2-5 | NA | TRBV6-5 | TGTGCCAGCAGTTACTCGGAGACCCTCAGTGAGACCCAGTACTTC | CASSYSETLSETQYF
NA | TRBJ2-5 | TRBD1 | TRBV2 | TGTGCCAGCAGACCTCGGACAGGAGCACAAGAGACCCAGTACTTC | CASRPRTGAQETQYF
NA | TRBJ2-2 | NA | TRBV7-3 | TGTGCCCACAGGTGGGGCACCGGGGAGCTGTTTTTT | CAHRWGTGELFF
NA | TRBJ2-2 | TRBD1 | TRBV7-9 | TGTGCCAGCAGCCCCAACAGGGGTGAGGAGCTGTTTTTT | CASSPNRGEELFF
few | TRBJ1-3 | NA | TRBV6-5 | TGTGCCAGCAGAACCCCCGGGGGTGCAGGAAACACCATATATTTT | CASRTPGGAGNTIYF
NA | TRBJ2-1 | TRBD1 | TRBV5-8 | TGTGCCAGCAGCGCCTCCGGGAACAGGGGTCATGAGCAGTTCTTC | CASSASGNRGHEQFF
NA | TRBJ1-2 | TRBD1 | TRBV4-2 | TGTGCCAGCAGCCAACCCCGACAGGGGGCCGGTACTGGCTACACCTTC | CASSQPRQGAGTGYTF
NA | TRBJ2-3 | NA | TRBV4-3 | TGCGCCAGCAGCCAAGTGAGGTCTCCGGATACGCAGTATTTT | CASSQVRSPDTQYF
NA | TRBJ2-7 | NA | TRBV2 | TGTGCCAGCAGTCAGCAGGGAGGCGTCGAGCAGTACTTC | CASSQQGGVEQYF
once | TRBJ1-3 | TRBD1 | TRBV2 | TGTGCCAGCAGTGAAGAGGGGGCCAGAGGAAACACCATATATTTT | CASSEEGARGNTIYF
NA | TRBJ1-3 | NA | TRBV15 | TGTGCCACCAGCAGAGGGGGTCGGGGGGCTGGAAACACCATATATTTT | CATSRGGRGAGNTIYF
NA | TRBJ1-3 | NA | TRBV5-1 | TGCGCCAGCAGCATGGGAGGGCCTGGAAACACCATATATTTT | CASSMGGPGNTIYF
few | TRBJ2-7 | NA | TRBV2 | TGTGCCAGCAGTACAGGCCCCAGCTCCTACGAGCAGTACTTC | CASSTGPSSYEQYF
NA | TRBJ1-3 | NA | TRBV29-1 | TGCAGCGGTTCCAGGGGTGCAGAAAACACCATATATTTT | CSGSRGAENTIYF
NA | TRBJ1-2 | NA | TRBV7-2 | TGTGCCAGCAGCTTAGGGCAGATCTATGGCTACACCTTC | CASSLGQIYGYTF
NA | TRBJ1-6 | NA | TRBV13 | TGTGCCAGCAGCTTAAGGGGTAATTCACCCCTCCACTTT | CASSLRGNSPLHF
NA | TRBJ2-5 | TRBD2 | TRBV4-3 | TGCGCCAGCAGCCAAGGACTAGCGGGGATAGACCAAGAGACCCAGTACTTC | CASSQGLAGIDQETQYF
once | TRBJ2-1 | NA | TRBV29-1 | TGCAGCGTTGATACAGGGTGGAAAAATGAGCAGTTCTTC | CSVDTGWKNEQFF
NA | TRBJ2-2 | NA | TRBV5-1 | TGCGCCAGCAGCTTAGGGGGCACCGGGGAGCTGTTTTTT | CASSLGGTGELFF
NA | TRBJ2-3 | NA | TRBV18 | TGTGCCAGCTCACCACGTGGGTCGGGGGCAGATACGCAGTATTTT | CASSPRGSGADTQYF
few | TRBJ1-5 | NA | TRBV6-6 | TGTGCCAGCTTCCTCAGGGGCGCCCATCAGCCCCAGCATTTT | CASFLRGAHQPQHF
NA | TRBJ1-2 | NA | TRBV27 | TGTGCCAGCGGAAGGGTGGGTATGGAGGCTAACTATGGCTACACCTTC | CASGRVGMEANYGYTF
NA | TRBJ2-1 | NA | TRBV10-1 | TGCGCCAGCAGTGAGTCGGGCTCGAACAATGAGCAGTTCTTC | CASSESGSNNEQFF
NA | TRBJ2-1 | TRBD1 | TRBV15 | TGTGCCACCAGAAGAGGACAGGGGGACAATGAGCAGTTCTTC | CATRRGQGDNEQFF
NA | TRBJ2-7 | NA | TRBV5-1 | TGCGCCAGCAGCTTGTCTACCTACTACGAGCAGTACTTC | CASSLSTYYEQYF
few | TRBJ2-5 | NA | TRBV9 | TGTGCCAGCAGCGATCCTGGGAGGGAGACCCAGTACTTC | CASSDPGRETQYF
NA | TRBJ1-1 | TRBD1 | TRBV7-9 | TGTTCCAGCAGCCAGCTCCGACAGGGCAGCACTGAAGCTTTCTTT | CSSSQLRQGSTEAFF
once | TRBJ1-4 | NA | TRBV19 | TGTGCCAGTAGTATCATAACCGAAGTAGAGGAAAAACTGTTTTTT | CASSIITEVEEKLFF
NA | TRBJ2-2 | TRBD1 | TRBV29-1 | TGCAGCGTTGGGGACAGAGGGGAGCTGTTTTTT | CSVGDRGELFF
NA | TRBJ2-5 | TRBD1 | TRBV6-1 | TGTGCCAGCACCAACGGACAGGGCCTACAAGAGACCCAGTACTTC | CASTNGQGLQETQYF
NA | TRBJ2-1 | TRBD2 | TRBV13 | TGTGCCAGCAGCTTTTGGACTAGCGGGGGGAGAGAGCAGTTCTTC | CASSFWTSGGREQFF
NA | TRBJ2-1 | TRBD2 | TRBV4-3 | TGCGCCAGCAGCCAAGATGTGCGGGGGGGCCGTAATGAGCAGTTCTTC | CASSQDVRGGRNEQFF
NA | TRBJ1-4 | NA | TRBV9 | TGTGCCAGCAGCTCCCGCCCTGTCACAGTCAATGAAAAACTGTTTTTT | CASSSRPVTVNEKLFF
few | TRBJ1-2 | NA | TRBV7-9 | TGTGCCAGCAGCCACCCAGGGATCTTTCGGGGCTACACCTTC | CASSHPGIFRGYTF
NA | TRBJ1-1 | TRBD1 | TRBV19 | TGTGCCAGTAGACTACAGGGGGCACGTACTGAAGCTTTCTTT | CASRLQGARTEAFF
NA | TRBJ1-1 | TRBD1 | TRBV5-1 | TGCGCCAGCAGGGGACAGGGGGCCTTGAACACTGAAGCTTTCTTT | CASRGQGALNTEAFF
NA | TRBJ1-2 | NA | TRBV25-1 | TGTGCCAGCAGTGCCCCAAGAGGAGACAACTATGGCTACACCTTC | CASSAPRGDNYGYTF
NA | TRBJ1-1 | NA | TRBV9 | TGTTCCAGCAGCGTAGGGTACAGGGAAAATGAAGCTTTCTTT | CSSSVGYRENEAFF
few | TRBJ2-3 | NA | TRBV7-8 | TGTGCCAGCAGCTCTGCTATAGCAGATACGCAGTATTTT | CASSSAIADTQYF
NA | TRBJ1-5 | TRBD1 | TRBV27 | TGTGCCAGCAGCCCCCCGGGACAGGGGAATCAGCCCCAGCATTTT | CASSPPGQGNQPQHF
NA | TRBJ2-1 | TRBD1 | TRBV11-3 | TGTGCCAGCAGCTCGGTGACGGACAGGGAATCAAGGAATGAGCAGTTCTTC | CASSSVTDRESRNEQFF
NA | TRBJ1-2 | TRBD1 | TRBV2 | TGTGCCAGCAGGGGGACAGGGGTTACCTATGGCTACACCTTC | CASRGTGVTYGYTF
few | TRBJ2-6 | NA | TRBV6-5 | TGTGCCAGCAGCCGAGGACAGTCTGGGGCCAACGTCCTGACTTTC | CASSRGQSGANVLTF
NA | TRBJ2-1 | NA | TRBV10-3 | TGTGCCATCAGTGAGGGGCTTCACTTGTCCTACAATGAGCAGTTCTTC | CAISEGLHLSYNEQFF
once | TRBJ1-1 | TRBD1 | TRBV7-2 | TGTGCCAGCAGCCCCCACAGGGGGCAACGAACTGAAGCTTTCTTT | CASSPHRGQRTEAFF
NA | TRBJ2-7 | TRBD2 | TRBV7-2 | TGTGCCAGCAGCCCTAGCGGGGGAAGGGGCGAGCAGTACTTC | CASSPSGGRGEQYF
NA | TRBJ2-2 | TRBD2 | TRBV5-1 | TGCGCCAGCCAAGAGCCCGGGACTAGCGTCACCGGGGAGCTGTTTTTT | CASQEPGTSVTGELFF
NA | TRBJ1-6 | NA | TRBV25-1 | TGTGCCAGCAGTAATTGGGGGCAGGGTTCACCCCTCCACTTT | CASSNWGQGSPLHF
NA | TRBJ1-1 | NA | TRBV12-5 | TGTGCTAGTGGCCTCGGTCTTAAGAACACTGAAGCTTTCTTT | CASGLGLKNTEAFF
NA | TRBJ2-3 | NA | TRBV5-1 | TGCGCCAGCAGCCTGGCGGAGATGGATACGCAGTATTTT | CASSLAEMDTQYF
few | TRBJ1-5 | NA | TRBV7-4 | TGTGCCAGCAGGATAATCGCTCCGGGAGATCAGCCCCAGCATTTT | CASRIIAPGDQPQHF
few | TRBJ1-1 | NA | TRBV7-9 | TGTGCCAGCAGCCTTGGCCAGAACACTGAAGCTTTCTTT | CASSLGQNTEAFF